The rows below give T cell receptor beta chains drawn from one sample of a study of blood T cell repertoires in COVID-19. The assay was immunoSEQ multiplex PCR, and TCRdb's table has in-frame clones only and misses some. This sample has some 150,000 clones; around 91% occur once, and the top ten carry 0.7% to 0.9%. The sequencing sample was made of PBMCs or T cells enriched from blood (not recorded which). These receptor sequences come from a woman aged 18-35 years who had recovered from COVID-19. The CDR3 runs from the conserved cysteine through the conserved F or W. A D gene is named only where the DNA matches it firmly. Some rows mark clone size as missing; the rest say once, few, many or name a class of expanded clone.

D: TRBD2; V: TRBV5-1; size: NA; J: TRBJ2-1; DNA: TGCGCCAGCAGCATACCGGGACTAGCGGGACTAACTGGTGAGCAGTTCTTC; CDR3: CASSIPGLAGLTGEQFF
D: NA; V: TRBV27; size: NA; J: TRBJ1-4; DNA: TGTGCCAGCAGTCCCCCCCGCGCGGAAAAACTGTTTTTT; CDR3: CASSPPRAEKLFF
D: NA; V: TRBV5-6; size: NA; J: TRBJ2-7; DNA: TGTGCCAGCAGCTTGCCAGGCGTCTCCTACGAGCAGTACTTC; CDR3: CASSLPGVSYEQYF
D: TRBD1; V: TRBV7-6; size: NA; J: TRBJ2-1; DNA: TGTGCCAGCAGCTCCAGAGGTTGGACAGGGCCCTACAATGAGCAGTTCTTC; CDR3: CASSSRGWTGPYNEQFF
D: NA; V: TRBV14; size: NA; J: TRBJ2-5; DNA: TGTGCCAGCAGCGGTGTGGGTCTCGGGATAGAGACCCAGTACTTC; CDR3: CASSGVGLGIETQYF
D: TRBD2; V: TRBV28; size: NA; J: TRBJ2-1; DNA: TGTGCCAGCAGTTTTCGGCTAGCGGGAGCATACCTAGATGAGCAGTTCTTC; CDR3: CASSFRLAGAYLDEQFF
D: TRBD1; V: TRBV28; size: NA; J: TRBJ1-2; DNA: TGTGCCAGCAGTCCGTATCGGCCAGGGGGCCGATATGGCTACACCTTC; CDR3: CASSPYRPGGRYGYTF
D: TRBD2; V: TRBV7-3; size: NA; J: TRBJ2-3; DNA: TGTGCCAGCAGCCAGCTGGCCAGCGGGAGCGCAGATACGCAGTATTTT; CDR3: CASSQLASGSADTQYF
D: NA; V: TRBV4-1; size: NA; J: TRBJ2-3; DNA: TGCGCCAGCAGCCAACCGGGACTCGGAGAACAGCAGTATTTT; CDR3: CASSQPGLGEQQYF
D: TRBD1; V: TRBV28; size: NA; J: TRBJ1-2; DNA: TGTGCCAGCAGTACTATGCCCACAGGGGATCCCGTCTATGGCTACACCTTC; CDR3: CASSTMPTGDPVYGYTF
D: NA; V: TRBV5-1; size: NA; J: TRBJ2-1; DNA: TGCGCCAGCAGCTACACTAGTGTAGAGCAGTTCTTC; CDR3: CASSYTSVEQFF
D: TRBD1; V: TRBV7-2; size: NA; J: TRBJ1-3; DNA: TGTGCCAGCAGCTCAACCGGGACAGGTGGTGGAAACACCATATATTTT; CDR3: CASSSTGTGGGNTIYF
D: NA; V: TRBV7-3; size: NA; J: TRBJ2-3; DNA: TGTGCCAGCAGCTTCGACGGGATGGCCACAGATACGCAGTATTTT; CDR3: CASSFDGMATDTQYF
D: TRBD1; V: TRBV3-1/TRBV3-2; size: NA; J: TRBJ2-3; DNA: TGTGCCAGCAGCCAACGGACAGGAAATACGCAGTATTTT; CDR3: CASSQRTGNTQYF
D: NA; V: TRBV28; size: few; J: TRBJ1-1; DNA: TGTGCCAGCGTCCGAGACATGAACACTGAAGCTTTCTTT; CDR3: CASVRDMNTEAFF
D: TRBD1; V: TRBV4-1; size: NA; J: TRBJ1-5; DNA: TGCGCCAGCAGCCAGGCCGGACAGGGGGGGTCGCCCCAGCATTTT; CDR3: CASSQAGQGGSPQHF